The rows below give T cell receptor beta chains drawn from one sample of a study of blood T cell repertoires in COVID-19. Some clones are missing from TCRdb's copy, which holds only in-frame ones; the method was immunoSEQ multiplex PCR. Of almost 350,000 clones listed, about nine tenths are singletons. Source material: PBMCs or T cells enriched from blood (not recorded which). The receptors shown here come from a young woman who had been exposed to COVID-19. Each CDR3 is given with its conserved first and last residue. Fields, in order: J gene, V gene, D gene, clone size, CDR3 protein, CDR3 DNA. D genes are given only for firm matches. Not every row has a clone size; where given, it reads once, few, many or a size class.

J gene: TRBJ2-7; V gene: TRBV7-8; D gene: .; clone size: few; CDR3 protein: CASSLDINYEQYF; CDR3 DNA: TGTGCCAGCAGCTTGGACATCAACTACGAGCAGTACTTC
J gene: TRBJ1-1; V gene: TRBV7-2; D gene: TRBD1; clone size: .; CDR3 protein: CASSSTGSGTEAFF; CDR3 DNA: TGTGCCAGCAGCTCGACAGGGTCGGGCACTGAAGCTTTCTTT
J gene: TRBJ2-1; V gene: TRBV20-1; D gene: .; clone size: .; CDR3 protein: CSAVGGNEQFF; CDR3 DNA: TGCAGTGCTGTAGGGGGCAATGAGCAGTTCTTC
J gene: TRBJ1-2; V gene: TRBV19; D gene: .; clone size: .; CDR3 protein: CASISSAMGGFGYTF; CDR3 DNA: TGTGCCAGTATCAGCTCGGCAATGGGGGGTTTTGGCTACACCTTC
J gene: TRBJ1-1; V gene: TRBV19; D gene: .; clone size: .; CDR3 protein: CASSPRGSNTEAFF; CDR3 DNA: TGTGCCAGTAGTCCTCGCGGCTCGAACACTGAAGCTTTCTTT
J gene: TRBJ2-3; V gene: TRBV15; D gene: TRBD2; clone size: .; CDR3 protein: CATSGGTSWVTDTQYF; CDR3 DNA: TGTGCCACCAGCGGAGGGACTAGCTGGGTCACAGATACGCAGTATTTT
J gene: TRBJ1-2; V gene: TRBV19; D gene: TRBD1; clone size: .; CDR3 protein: CASSIIILWTGGRDYGYTF; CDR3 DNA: TGTGCCAGTAGTATAATCATTCTCTGGACAGGGGGCCGGGACTATGGCTACACCTTC
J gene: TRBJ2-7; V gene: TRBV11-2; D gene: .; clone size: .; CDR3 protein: CASSLVASTYEQYF; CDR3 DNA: TGTGCCAGCAGCTTAGTGGCCAGTACCTACGAGCAGTACTTC
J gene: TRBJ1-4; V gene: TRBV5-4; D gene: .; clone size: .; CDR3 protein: CASSFRIREGNEKLFF; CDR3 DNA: TGTGCCAGCAGTTTCCGAATCAGGGAAGGGAATGAAAAACTGTTTTTT
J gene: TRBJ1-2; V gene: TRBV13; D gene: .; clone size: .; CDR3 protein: CASSLHTKANYGYTF; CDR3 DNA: TGTGCCAGCAGCTTACATACTAAGGCTAACTATGGCTACACCTTC
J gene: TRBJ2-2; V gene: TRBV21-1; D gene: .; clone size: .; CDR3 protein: CASRQFRFRDWGTNTGELFF; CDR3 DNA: TGTGCCAGCAGACAATTTCGATTCCGGGATTGGGGAACAAACACCGGGGAGCTGTTTTTT
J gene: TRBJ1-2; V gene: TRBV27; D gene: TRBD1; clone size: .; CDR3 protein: CASRTGGNYGYTF; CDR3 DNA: TGTGCCAGTCGGACAGGGGGGAACTATGGCTACACCTTC
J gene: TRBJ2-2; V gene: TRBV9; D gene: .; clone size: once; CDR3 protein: CASSFLGNTGELFF; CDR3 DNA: TGTGCCAGCAGCTTTCTAGGGAACACCGGGGAGCTGTTTTTT
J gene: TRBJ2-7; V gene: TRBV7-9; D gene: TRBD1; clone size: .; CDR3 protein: CASSRTGTGLYEQYF; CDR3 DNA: TGTGCCAGCAGCCGAACCGGGACAGGCCTCTACGAGCAGTACTTC
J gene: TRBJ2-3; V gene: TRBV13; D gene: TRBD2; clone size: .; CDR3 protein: CASSGQTSGRLDTQYF; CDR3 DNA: TGTGCCAGCAGCGGACAAACTAGCGGGAGGTTAGATACGCAGTATTTT
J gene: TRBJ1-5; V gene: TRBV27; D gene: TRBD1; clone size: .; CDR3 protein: CASSLDRVNQPQHF; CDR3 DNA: TGTGCCAGCAGTTTGGACAGGGTGAATCAGCCCCAGCATTTT
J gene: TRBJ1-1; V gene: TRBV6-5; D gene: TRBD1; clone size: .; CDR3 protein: CASSQPQGGTEAFF; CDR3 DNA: TGTGCCAGCAGCCAACCACAGGGGGGGACTGAAGCTTTCTTT
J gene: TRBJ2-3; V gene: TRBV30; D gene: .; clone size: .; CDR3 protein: CAWNSGGTDTQYF; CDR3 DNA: TGTGCCTGGAACTCGGGAGGCACAGATACGCAGTATTTT
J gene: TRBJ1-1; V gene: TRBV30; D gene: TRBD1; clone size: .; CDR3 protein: CAAKQGTGANTEAFF; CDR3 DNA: TGTGCCGCCAAACAGGGGACAGGCGCCAACACTGAAGCTTTCTTT
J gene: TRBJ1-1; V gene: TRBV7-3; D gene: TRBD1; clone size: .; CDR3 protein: CASSWGQETEAFF; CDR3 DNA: TGTGCCAGCAGCTGGGGACAGGAGACTGAAGCTTTCTTT
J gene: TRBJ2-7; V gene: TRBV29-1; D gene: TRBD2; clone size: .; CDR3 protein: CSVPDVETSGYHEQYF; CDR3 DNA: TGCAGCGTCCCGGACGTCGAGACTAGCGGGTATCACGAGCAGTACTTC
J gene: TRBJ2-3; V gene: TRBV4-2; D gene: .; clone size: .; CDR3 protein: CASSQDRGKGDTQYF; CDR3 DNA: TGTGCCAGCAGCCAAGATCGCGGGAAGGGGGATACGCAGTATTTT
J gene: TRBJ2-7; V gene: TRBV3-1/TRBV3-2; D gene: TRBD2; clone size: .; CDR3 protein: CASTDTSGFTYEQYF; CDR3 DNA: TGTGCCAGCACCGACACTAGCGGGTTCACCTACGAGCAGTACTTC
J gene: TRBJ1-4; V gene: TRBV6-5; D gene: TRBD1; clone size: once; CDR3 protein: CASNRQGGSNEKLFF; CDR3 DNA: TGTGCCAGCAACAGGCAGGGGGGTTCTAATGAAAAACTGTTTTTT
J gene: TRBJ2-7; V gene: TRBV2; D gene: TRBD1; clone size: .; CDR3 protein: CASRGTGTYEQYF; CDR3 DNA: TGTGCCAGCAGGGGGACAGGCACCTACGAGCAGTACTTC
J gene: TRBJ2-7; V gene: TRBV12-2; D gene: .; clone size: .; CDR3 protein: CASRLGSQTGGPYEQYF; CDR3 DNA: TGTGCAAGTCGCTTAGGTAGTCAAACGGGAGGGCCCTACGAGCAGTACTTC
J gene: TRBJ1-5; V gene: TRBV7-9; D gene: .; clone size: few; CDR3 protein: CASSLDSGKNQPQHF; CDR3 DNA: TGTGCCAGCAGCTTGGATTCGGGGAAAAATCAGCCCCAGCATTTT
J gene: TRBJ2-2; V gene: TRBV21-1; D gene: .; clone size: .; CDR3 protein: CASSRGIGELFF; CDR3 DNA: TGTGCCAGCAGCAGAGGGATCGGGGAGCTGTTTTTT
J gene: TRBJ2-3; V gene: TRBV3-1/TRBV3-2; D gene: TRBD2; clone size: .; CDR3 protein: CASSQRLAGVPDTQYF; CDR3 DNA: TGTGCCAGCAGTCAAAGACTAGCGGGAGTCCCAGATACGCAGTATTTT
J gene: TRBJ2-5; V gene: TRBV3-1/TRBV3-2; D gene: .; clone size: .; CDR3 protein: CASSLAGEYQETQYF; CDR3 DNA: TGTGCCAGCAGCCTTGCGGGCGAATACCAAGAGACCCAGTACTTC
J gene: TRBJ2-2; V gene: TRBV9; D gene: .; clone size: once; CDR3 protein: CASSPQLGAELFF; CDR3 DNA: TGTGCCAGCAGCCCCCAATTAGGGGCGGAGCTGTTTTTT
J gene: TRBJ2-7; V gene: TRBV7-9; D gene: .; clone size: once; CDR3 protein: CASSFGGGGVGYEQYF; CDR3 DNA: TGTGCCAGCAGCTTCGGTGGAGGGGGCGTAGGGTACGAGCAGTACTTC
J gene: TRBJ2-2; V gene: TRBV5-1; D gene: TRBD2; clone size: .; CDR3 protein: CASSDTSGDTGELFF; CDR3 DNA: TGCGCCAGCAGCGACACTAGCGGGGACACCGGGGAGCTGTTTTTT
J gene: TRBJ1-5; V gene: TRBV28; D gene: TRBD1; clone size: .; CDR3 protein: CASSFDRGSQPQHF; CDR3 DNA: TGTGCCAGCAGTTTCGACAGGGGATCTCAGCCCCAGCATTTT
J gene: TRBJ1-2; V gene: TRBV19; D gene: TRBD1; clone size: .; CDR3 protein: CASTAGTGANYGYTF; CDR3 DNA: TGTGCCAGTACCGCCGGGACAGGAGCTAACTATGGCTACACCTTC
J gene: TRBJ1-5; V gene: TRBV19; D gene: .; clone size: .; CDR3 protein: CASSIFSRGPDQPQHF; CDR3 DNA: TGTGCCAGTAGTATATTTTCCAGGGGCCCCGATCAGCCCCAGCATTTT